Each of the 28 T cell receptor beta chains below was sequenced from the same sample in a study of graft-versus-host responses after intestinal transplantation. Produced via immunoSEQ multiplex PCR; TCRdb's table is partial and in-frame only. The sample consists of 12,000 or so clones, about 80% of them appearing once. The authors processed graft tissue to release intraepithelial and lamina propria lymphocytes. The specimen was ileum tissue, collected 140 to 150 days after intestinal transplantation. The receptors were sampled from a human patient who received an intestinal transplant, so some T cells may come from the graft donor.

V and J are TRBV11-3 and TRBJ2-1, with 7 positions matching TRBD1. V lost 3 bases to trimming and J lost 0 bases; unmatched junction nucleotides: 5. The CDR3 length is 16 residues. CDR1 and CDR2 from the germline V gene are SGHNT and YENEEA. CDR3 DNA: TGTGCCAGCAGCTTGAGAGGGGGCGCCTCCTACAATGAGCAGTTCTTC. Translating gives CASSLRGGASYNEQFF.

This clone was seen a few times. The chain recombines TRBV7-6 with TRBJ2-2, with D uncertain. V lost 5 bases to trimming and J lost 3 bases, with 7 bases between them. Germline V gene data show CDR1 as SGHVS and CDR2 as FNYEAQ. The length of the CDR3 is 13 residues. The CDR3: CASSTRDTGELFF. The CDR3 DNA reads TGTGCCAGCAGCACTCGGGACACCGGGGAGCTGTTTTTT.

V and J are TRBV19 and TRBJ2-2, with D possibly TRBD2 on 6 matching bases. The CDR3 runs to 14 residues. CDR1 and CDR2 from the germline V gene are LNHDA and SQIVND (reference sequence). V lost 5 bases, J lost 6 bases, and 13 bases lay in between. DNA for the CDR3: TGTGCCAGTAGTGGGGACTCGTGGGCCGGGGAGCTGTTTTTT. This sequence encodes CASSGDSWAGELFF.

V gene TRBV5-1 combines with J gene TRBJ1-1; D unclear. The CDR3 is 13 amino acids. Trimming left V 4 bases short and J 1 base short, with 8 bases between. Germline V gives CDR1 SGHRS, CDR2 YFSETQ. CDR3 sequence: CASSPPRNTEAFF. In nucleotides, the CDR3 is TGCGCCAGCAGCCCCCCGCGGAACACTGAAGCTTTCTTT.

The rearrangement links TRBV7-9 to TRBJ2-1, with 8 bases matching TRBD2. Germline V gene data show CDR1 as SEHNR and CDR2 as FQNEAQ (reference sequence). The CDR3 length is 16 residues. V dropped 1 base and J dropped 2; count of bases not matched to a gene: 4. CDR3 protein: CASSLDPGLAYNEQFF. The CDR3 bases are TGTGCCAGCAGCTTAGACCCGGGACTAGCCTACAATGAGCAGTTCTTC.

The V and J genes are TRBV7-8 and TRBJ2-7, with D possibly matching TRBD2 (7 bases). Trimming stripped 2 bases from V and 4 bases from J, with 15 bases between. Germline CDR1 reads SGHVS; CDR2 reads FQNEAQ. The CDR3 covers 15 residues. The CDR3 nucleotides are TGTGCCAGCAGCTTATTAGGCGGGGGCCGGTACGAGCAGTACTTC. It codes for CASSLLGGGRYEQYF.

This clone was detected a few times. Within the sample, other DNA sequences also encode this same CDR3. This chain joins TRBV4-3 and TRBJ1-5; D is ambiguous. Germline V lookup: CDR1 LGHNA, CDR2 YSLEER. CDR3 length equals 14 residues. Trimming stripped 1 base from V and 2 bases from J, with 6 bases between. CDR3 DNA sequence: TGCGCCAGCAGCCAAGGGCAGGGCAATCAGCCCCAGCATTTT. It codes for CASSQGQGNQPQHF.

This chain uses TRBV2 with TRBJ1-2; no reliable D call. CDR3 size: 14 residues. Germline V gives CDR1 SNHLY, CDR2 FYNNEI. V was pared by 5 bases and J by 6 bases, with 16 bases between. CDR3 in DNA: TGTGCCAGCAGTTCTCGGGTGACCCTTAATGGCTACACCTTC. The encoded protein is CASSSRVTLNGYTF.

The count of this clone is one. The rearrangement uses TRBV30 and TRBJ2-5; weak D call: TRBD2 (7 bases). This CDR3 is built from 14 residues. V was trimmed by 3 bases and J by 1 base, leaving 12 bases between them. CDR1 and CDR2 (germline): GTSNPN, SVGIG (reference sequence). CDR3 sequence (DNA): TGTGCCTGGAGCGGGGGGCAACTCCAAGAGACCCAGTACTTC. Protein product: CAWSGGQLQETQYF.

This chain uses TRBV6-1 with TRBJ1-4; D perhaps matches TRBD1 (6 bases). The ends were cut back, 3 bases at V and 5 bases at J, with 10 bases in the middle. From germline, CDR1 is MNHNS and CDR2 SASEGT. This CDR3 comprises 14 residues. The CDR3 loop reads CASSDHRVNEKLFF. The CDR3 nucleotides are TGTGCCAGCAGTGATCACAGGGTCAATGAAAAACTGTTTTTT.

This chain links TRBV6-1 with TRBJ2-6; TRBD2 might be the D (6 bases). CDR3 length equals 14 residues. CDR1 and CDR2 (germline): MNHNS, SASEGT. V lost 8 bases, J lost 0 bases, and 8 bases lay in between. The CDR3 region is CASGGISGANVLTF. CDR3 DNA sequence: TGTGCCAGCGGGGGGATCTCTGGGGCCAACGTCCTGACTTTC.

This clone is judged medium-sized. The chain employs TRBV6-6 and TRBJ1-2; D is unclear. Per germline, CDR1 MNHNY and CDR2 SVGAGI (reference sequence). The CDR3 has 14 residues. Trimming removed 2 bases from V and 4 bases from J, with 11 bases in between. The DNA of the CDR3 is TGTGCCAGCAGTTACAGTACACATGTCTATGGCTACACCTTC. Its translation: CASSYSTHVYGYTF.

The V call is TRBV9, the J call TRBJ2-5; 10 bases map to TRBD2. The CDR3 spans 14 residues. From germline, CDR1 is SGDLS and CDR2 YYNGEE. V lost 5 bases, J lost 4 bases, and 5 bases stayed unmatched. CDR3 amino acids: CASSAGTSVETQYF. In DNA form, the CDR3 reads TGTGCCAGCAGTGCCGGGACTAGCGTAGAGACCCAGTACTTC.

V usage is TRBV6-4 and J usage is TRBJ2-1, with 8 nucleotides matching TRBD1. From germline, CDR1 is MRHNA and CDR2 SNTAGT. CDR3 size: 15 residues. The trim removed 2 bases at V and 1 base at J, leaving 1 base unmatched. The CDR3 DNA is TGTGCCAGCAGTGACCAGGGGGCATCCTACAATGAGCAGTTCTTC. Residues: CASSDQGASYNEQFF.

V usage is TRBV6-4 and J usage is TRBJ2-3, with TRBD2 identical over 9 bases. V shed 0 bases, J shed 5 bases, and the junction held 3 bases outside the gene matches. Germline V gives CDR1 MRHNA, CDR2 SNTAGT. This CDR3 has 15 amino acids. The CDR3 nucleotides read TGTGCCAGCAGTGACTCTAGCGGGGGAGTAGATACGCAGTATTTT. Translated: CASSDSSGGVDTQYF.

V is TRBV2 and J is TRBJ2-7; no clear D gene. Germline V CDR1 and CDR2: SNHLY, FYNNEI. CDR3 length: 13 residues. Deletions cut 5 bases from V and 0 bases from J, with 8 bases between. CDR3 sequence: CASSHDTSYEQYF. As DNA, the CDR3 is TGTGCCAGCAGTCACGACACCTCCTACGAGCAGTACTTC.

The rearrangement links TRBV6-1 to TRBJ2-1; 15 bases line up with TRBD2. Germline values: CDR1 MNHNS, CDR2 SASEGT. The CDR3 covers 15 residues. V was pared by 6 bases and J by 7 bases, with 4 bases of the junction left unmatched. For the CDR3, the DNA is TGTGCCAGCAGATCCGGGACTAGCGGGAGGAATGAGCAGTTCTTC. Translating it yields CASRSGTSGRNEQFF.

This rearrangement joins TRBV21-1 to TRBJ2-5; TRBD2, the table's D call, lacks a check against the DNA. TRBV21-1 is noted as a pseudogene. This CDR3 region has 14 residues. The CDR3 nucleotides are TGTGCCAGCAGCGGCCCGGAGGGCCGAGAGACCCAGTACTTC. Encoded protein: CASSGPEGRETQYF.

CDR3 protein: CASSLGLVLVVRETQYF. In DNA, the CDR3 is TGCGCCAGCAGCTTGGGACTAGTCTTGGTAGTCAGAGAGACCCAGTACTTC. This chain uses TRBV5-1 with TRBJ2-5; the D gene is possibly TRBD2 (6 bases). In germline, CDR1 is SGHRS, CDR2 YFSETQ. V was shortened by 0 bases and J by 4 bases, with 19 bases between the two germline ends. CDR3 size: 17 residues.

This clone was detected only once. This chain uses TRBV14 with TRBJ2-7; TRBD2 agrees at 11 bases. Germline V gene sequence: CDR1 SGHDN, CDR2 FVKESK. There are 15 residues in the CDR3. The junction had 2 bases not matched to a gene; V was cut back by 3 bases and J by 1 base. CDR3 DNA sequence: TGTGCCAGCAGCCAGGGACTAGCGGTTTCCTACGAGCAGTACTTC. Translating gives CASSQGLAVSYEQYF.

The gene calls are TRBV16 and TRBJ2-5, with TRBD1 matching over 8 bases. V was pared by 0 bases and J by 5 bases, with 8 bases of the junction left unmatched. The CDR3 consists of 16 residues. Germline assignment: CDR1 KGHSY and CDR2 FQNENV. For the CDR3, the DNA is TGTGCCAGCAGCCAATCCGGAGACAGGGGATGGGAGACCCAGTACTTC. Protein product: CASSQSGDRGWETQYF.

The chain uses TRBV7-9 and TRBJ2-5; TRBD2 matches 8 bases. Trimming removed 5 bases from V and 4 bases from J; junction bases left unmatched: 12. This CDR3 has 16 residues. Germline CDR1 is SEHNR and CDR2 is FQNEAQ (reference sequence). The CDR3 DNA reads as TGTGCCAGCAGCCGAACGGCGGGAGGTGTCCTAGAGACCCAGTACTTC. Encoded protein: CASSRTAGGVLETQYF. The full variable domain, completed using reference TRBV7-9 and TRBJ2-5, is DTGVSQNPRHKITKRGQNVTFRCDPISEHNRLYWYRQTLGQGPEFLTYFQNEAQLEKSRLLSDRFSAERPKGSFSTLEIQRTEQGDSAMYLCASSRTAGGVLETQYFGPGTRLLVL.

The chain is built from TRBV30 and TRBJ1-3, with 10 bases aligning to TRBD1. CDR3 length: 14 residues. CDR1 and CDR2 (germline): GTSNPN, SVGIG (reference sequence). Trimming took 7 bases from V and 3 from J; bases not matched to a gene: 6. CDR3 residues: CASVTGGIGNTIYF. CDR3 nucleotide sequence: TGTGCCTCGGTGACAGGGGGCATTGGAAACACCATATATTTT.

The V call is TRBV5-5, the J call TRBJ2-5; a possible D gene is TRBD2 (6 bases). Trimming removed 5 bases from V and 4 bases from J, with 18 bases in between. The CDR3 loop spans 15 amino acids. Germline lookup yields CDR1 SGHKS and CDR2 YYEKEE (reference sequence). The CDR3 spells CASRPDGGAAETQYF. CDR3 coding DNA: TGTGCCAGCAGACCTGACGGGGGAGCGGCAGAGACCCAGTACTTC.

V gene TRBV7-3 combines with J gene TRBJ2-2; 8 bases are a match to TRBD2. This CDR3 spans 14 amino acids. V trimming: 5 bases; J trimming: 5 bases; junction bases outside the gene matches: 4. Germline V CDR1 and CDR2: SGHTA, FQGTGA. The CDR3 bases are TGTGCCAGCAGCATAGCGGGGCCGACCGGGGAGCTGTTTTTT. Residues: CASSIAGPTGELFF.

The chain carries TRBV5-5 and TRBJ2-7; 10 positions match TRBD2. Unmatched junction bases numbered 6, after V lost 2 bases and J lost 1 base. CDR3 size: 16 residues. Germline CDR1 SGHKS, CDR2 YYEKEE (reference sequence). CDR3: CASSFPGTSVSYEQYF. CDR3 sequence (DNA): TGTGCCAGCAGCTTTCCCGGGACTAGCGTTTCCTACGAGCAGTACTTC.

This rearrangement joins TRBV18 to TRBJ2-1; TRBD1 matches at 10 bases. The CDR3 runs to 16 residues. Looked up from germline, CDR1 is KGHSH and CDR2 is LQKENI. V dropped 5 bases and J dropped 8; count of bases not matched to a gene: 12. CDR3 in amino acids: CASSADRGLGFDEQFF. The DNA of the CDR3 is TGTGCCAGCTCAGCCGACAGGGGGCTTGGGTTTGATGAGCAGTTCTTC.

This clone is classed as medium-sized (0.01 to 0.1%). CDR3 sequence (DNA): TGCGCCAGCAGCTTGTACCGGGACAAGGAGTATGGCTACACCTTC. It yields the protein CASSLYRDKEYGYTF. The gene calls are TRBV5-1 and TRBJ1-2; TRBD1 is a possible D gene (6 bases). Germline-derived CDR1 and CDR2 are SGHRS and YFSETQ. The V end was cut by 1 base, the J end by 5 bases, with 15 bases between. This CDR3 is 15 amino acids long.